Described below is a single T cell receptor beta chain sequence and its context. As yet, its antigen is unknown. These data belong to a study of shared clonotypes between healthy human individuals. Findings and limits, study-wide: Among non-shared clonotypes, generation probabilities were lower than among those shared by all four donors.

Every subset's genomic DNA went evenly onto several immunoSEQ plates. Here immunoSEQ multiplex PCR was the method, and the copy in TCRdb shows in-frame clones only, minus some. The sample lists about 1.5 million clones; about 98% were seen once. This CDR3 region has 16 residues. Per germline, CDR1 LGHNA and CDR2 YSLEER. J was trimmed by 8 bases and V by 1 base; bases with no gene match: 7. Subsets obtained from CD4+ cells comprised CD45RA+ naive and CD45RA-negative memory cells. Sequencing used naive CD4+ T cells sorted from blood. Subset given: CD45RA+ positively selected. This sequence joins TRBV4-3 and TRBJ2-1; 11 bases line up with TRBD2. This TCR derives from a man aged 25 to 40 in good health. DNA of the CDR3: TGCGCCAGCAGCCAAGTGGTACTAGCGGGAGTCTATGAGCAGTTCTTC. This gives the protein CASSQVVLAGVYEQFF.